This TCR beta chain was recovered during a study of T cell changes during pregnancy in multiple sclerosis. Clones were read by immunoSEQ multiplex PCR, and TCRdb kept only the in-frame ones, dropping some. The repertoire consists of about 100,000 clones, with just over 90% occurring once and the leading ten covering under 1.5%. The count of this clone is one. V lost 6 bases, J lost 4 bases, and 16 bases lay in between. Germline CDR1 is SNHLY and CDR2 is FYNNEI. The CDR3 extends over 15 amino acids. The chain couples TRBV2 to TRBJ2-1; weak D call: TRBD2 (5 bases). Specimen: peripheral blood, collected in the second trimester of pregnancy. The origin of this receptor is a female donor with multiple sclerosis, enrolled in a pregnancy study. As DNA, the CDR3 is TGTGCCAGCAGCCGCGGACTCCCGGGGTACAATGAGCAGTTCTTC. Translation gives CASSRGLPGYNEQFF.